This TCR beta chain comes out of a study of shared clonotypes between healthy human individuals (dated by TCRdb to about 2020). Study-wide context: A couple of women and a few men aged 18 to 49 years were included in the cohort. Each donor's leukapheresis produced roughly between roughly 0.85 and 10 billion PBMCs. Blood TCR repertoires of about 5 healthy adults were deeply sequenced to estimate repertoire size and the extent of clonotype sharing between individuals. To increase sequencing depth and limit assay-specific biases, different laboratories used diverse techniques to prepare libraries and sequence TCR repertoires. For each donor, three plates each were used for CD4 naive and CD4 memory, two plates were used for CD8 naive, and one plate was used for CD8 memory.

Beyond this particular receptor, the publication reports: Pairwise subsampling indicated that sequencing depth was expected to affect the degree of clonotype sharing among donors. When a handful of donors were compared, the shared fraction of clonotypes was about 5.5% for naive CD4, roughly 3.4% for naive CD8, more than 2% for memory CD4, and 0.35% to 0.4% for memory CD8. Incomplete sequencing was indicated by rarefaction of sorted-subset datasets, despite the large sequencing depth. Naive subsets generally had larger estimated clonotype richness than memory subsets. Higher generation probabilities were observed for clonotypes shared by all four sorted-subset donors than for non-shared clonotypes. The genetic and exposure-history diversity represented was limited by the small number of donors. Sampling was limited to blood, and TCR repertoires in tissue likely differ from TCR repertoires in blood.

The donors were healthy, HIV-negative adults who had no recently reported acute infections or vaccinations. Every donor was a Caucasian adult living in Nashville, Tennessee, USA. CD4+ T cells were enriched through magnetic negative selection, after which naive cells were positively selected on CD45RA and the remaining negative fraction served as the memory subset. Blood was collected by leukapheresis, and PBMCs were isolated by Ficoll-Histopaque density gradient centrifugation and then cryopreserved in liquid nitrogen vapor phase. Analytical flow cytometry was used to check the purity and quantity of every magnetically sorted T cell population. Genomic DNA was isolated from each sorted fraction and quantified by UV absorbance on a Nanodrop 2000c. A note on this clone: Its antigen specificity is not known. Per-base quality was not reported, and no clone a single base away is much larger than it.

Using the deep immunoSEQ assay, multiplex PCR amplified TCR CDR3 regions from genomic DNA. Extracted genomic DNA from each cell subset was spread evenly across all wells of several immunoSEQ 96-well plates, with each plate serving as a replicate. For sorted subsets, roughly 0.2 ug genomic DNA, equal to approximately 30,000 T cell genomes, was loaded into each replicate PCR. The purified libraries were quantified using a Qubit 3.0 fluorometer, sized with a Bioanalyzer 2100, and then quantified again using the KAPA Library Quantification kit. Every immunoSEQ 96-well plate was sequenced on a separate single-read 150-cycle Illumina NextSeq 550 flow cell. In the original analysis: The immunoSEQ output contained only junctional sequences without quality scores, so filtering could not match that applied to full-length reads. Sequences were annotated with PyIR, a Python wrapper for IgBLAST v1.9, and V/J genes and CDR3 were assigned using IMGT germline references. Reads were filtered out if the reads had weak V/J assignments (E-value above 1e-6), no CDR3, stop codons, out-of-frame junctions, or ambiguous translated residues. A V3J clonotype was defined by an identical inferred V gene, J gene, and CDR3 amino acid sequence. Percentage overlap between repertoires was computed as shared unique clonotypes divided by the size of the smaller repertoire. Repertoire richness was assessed with RTK rarefaction, the Chao1 estimator, and Recon v2.1 estimates of unobserved clonotypes. For all TCRbeta clonotypes obtained by the gDNA method from a handful of donors, generation probabilities were computed with OLGA. Sourced from immuneACCESS, this table was stored by TCRdb with only in-frame sequences that have V and J called. A share of the clones is absent; for the studies checked, an unresolved V gene accounts for under half, and the remainder has no known explanation. V and J calls and clone size are given by that table; D and trimming were obtained from the DNA. The sample table records about 2.3 million clones; roughly 90% of these occur just once. The top ten hold 0.3% to 0.4% of the sample.

V and J are trimmed by 1 base and 10 bases, and the gene matches miss 17 bases of the junction. The CDR3 measures 17 amino acids from cysteine to phenylalanine. The kept DNA is CDR3 alone, 51 bases in frame from the first base. From the germline V gene, CDR1 is SGHRS and CDR2 is YFSETQ. The rearranged segments are TRBV5-1 and TRBJ1-5, and TRBD1 aligns with 7 junction nucleotides. The sample was naive CD4+ T cells from PBMCs. What the cell subset or site label conveys for this sample: CD45RA+ positively selected. The origin of this receptor is a man between 18 and 29 years old in good health. Some clones in this sample may be carry-over from other donors' samples. The CDR3 protein is CASSLSPGTEPGEPQHF. The DNA sequence is given as TGCGCCAGCAGCTTGTCCCCCGGGACAGAGCCCGGAGAACCCCAGCATTTT. With the portions outside the CDR3 filled from the reference TRBV5-1 and TRBJ1-5 genes, the complete variable region becomes KAGVTQTPRYLIKTRGQQVTLSCSPISGHRSVSWYQQTPGQGLQFLFEYFSETQRNKGNFPGRFSGRQFSNSRSEMNVSTLELGDSALYLCASSLSPGTEPGEPQHFGDGTRLSIL.